The 28 T cell receptor beta chains below come from one sample, sequenced in a study of T-cell reconstitution after alpha-beta-depleted transplantation in children. For TCRbeta, the library was prepared with unique molecular identifiers. TCRdb recomputed calls from the PCR reads with MiXCR, one row per CDR3 protein. The sample has some 200,000 distinct CDR3 sequences, 9% to 10% seen once. The input for sequencing was PBMCs from the stem cell graft donor, taken from the stem cell graft. The receptors stem from a human donor who donated a stem cell graft to a child with SCID.

This clonotype was counted between two and nine times. CDR3 loop: CASSQWAEAFF. The CDR3, as DNA: TGCGCCAGCAGTCAATGGGCTGAAGCTTTCTTT. This sequence joins TRBV23-1 and TRBJ1-1; D not resolved. TRBV23-1 is classed as an ORF, of uncertain function. The V end lost 1 base, the J end lost 6 bases, and 3 bases lay between the germline ends. The length of the CDR3 is 11 residues.

V and J are TRBV5-1 and TRBJ2-1; 8 bases are a match to TRBD1. The germline gives CDR1 SGHRS, CDR2 YFSETQ. The CDR3 extends over 14 amino acids. The ends lost 3 bases at V and 5 bases at J; junction bases unmatched: 4. Here the CDR3 DNA reads TGCGCCAGCAGCTGGCAGGGGGCCCACAATGAGCAGTTCTTC. Translating gives CASSWQGAHNEQFF.

This clonotype was recorded many times. The rearrangement joins TRBV20-1 to TRBJ2-7; 7 bases align to TRBD2. The CDR3 has 14 residues. V lost 3 bases, J lost 7 bases, and 12 bases stayed unmatched. Germline V gene data show CDR1 as DFQATT and CDR2 as SNEGSKA (reference sequence). CDR3 sequence: CSASPSGLLREQYF. CDR3 nucleotide sequence: TGCAGTGCTAGCCCTAGCGGACTATTACGAGAGCAGTACTTC.

This clonotype was detected many times. This rearrangement joins TRBV7-9 to TRBJ2-1; D is unclear. Germline V gene data show CDR1 as SEHNR and CDR2 as FQNEAQ (reference sequence). V gave up 0 bases and J gave up 7 bases, with 7 bases separating them. This CDR3 region has 13 residues. CDR3 region: CASSLAPKNEQFF. The CDR3 bases are TGTGCCAGCAGCTTAGCGCCTAAAAATGAGCAGTTCTTC.

There are many counts of this clonotype. The chain employs TRBV5-1 and TRBJ2-1, with TRBD1 matching over 7 bases. Germline V lookup: CDR1 SGHRS, CDR2 YFSETQ. This CDR3 has 16 amino acids. The ends lost 2 bases at V and 7 bases at J; junction bases unmatched: 12. The CDR3, as DNA: TGCGCCAGCAGCTTTACCCCCGGGACAGAGATTAATGAGCAGTTCTTC. Encoded protein: CASSFTPGTEINEQFF.

This clonotype was seen many times. The V call is TRBV24-1, the J call TRBJ2-1; 13 nucleotides align to TRBD2. CDR1 is KGHDR, CDR2 SFDVKD, per germline. Losses at the gene ends were 4 bases for V and 0 bases for J; bases not matched to a gene: 5. The CDR3 contains 18 residues. CDR3 sequence (DNA): TGTGCCACCAGTGACAGGACTAGCGGGGGCCTCTCCTACAATGAGCAGTTCTTC. Protein sequence: CATSDRTSGGLSYNEQFF.

This sequence joins TRBV4-3 and TRBJ1-1; no reliable D call. The germline gives CDR1 LGHNA, CDR2 YSLEER. V shed 0 bases and J shed 1 base, with 12 bases lying between them. This CDR3 has 16 residues. Here the CDR3 reads CASSQDLGNTNTEAFF. The CDR3 bases are TGCGCCAGCAGCCAAGATCTTGGGAATACGAACACTGAAGCTTTCTTT.

This clonotype was counted ten times or more. V and J are TRBV12-3 or TRBV12-4 and TRBJ2-2, with D unclear. Trimming removed 8 bases from V and 1 base from J, with 11 bases in between. The CDR3 consists of 14 residues. CDR3 nucleotide sequence: TGTGCCAGCTGCCCCGAGGTGAACACCGGGGAGCTGTTTTTT. Translating it yields CASCPEVNTGELFF.

This clonotype was counted at least ten times. The V call is TRBV20-1, the J call TRBJ1-6; a weak D match, TRBD1 (5 bases). The CDR3 has 13 amino acids. Germline V gene sequence: CDR1 DFQATT, CDR2 SNEGSKA (reference sequence). In DNA form, the CDR3 reads TGCGGGGCCTTGGGGGATATAAATTCACCCCTCCACTTT. Its protein is CGALGDINSPLHF.

The chain links TRBV18 to TRBJ2-2; a weak D match, TRBD1 (5 bases). V was shortened by 1 base and J by 0 bases, with 12 bases between the two germline ends. There are 17 residues in the CDR3. Germline assignment: CDR1 KGHSH and CDR2 LQKENI. The CDR3 sequence: CASSPQMTAANTGELFF. For the CDR3, the DNA is TGTGCCAGCTCACCACAGATGACAGCTGCGAACACCGGGGAGCTGTTTTTT.

This clonotype was detected ten times or more. The chain carries TRBV20-1 and TRBJ1-1; D unresolved. Germline loops: CDR1 DFQATT, CDR2 SNEGSKA (reference sequence). The CDR3 spans 13 residues. Trimming left V 4 bases short and J 4 bases short, with 13 bases between. The CDR3 nucleotides are TGCAGTGCTAACAACATAGACCCCACTGAAGCTTTCTTT. Translation gives CSANNIDPTEAFF.

This clonotype was observed at least ten times. The chain links TRBV6-1 to TRBJ2-5; possible D gene TRBD1, 6 bases. Germline assignment: CDR1 MNHNS and CDR2 SASEGT. V shed 5 bases and J shed 4 bases, with 17 bases lying between them. CDR3 length: 15 amino acids. The CDR3 nucleotides are TGTGCCAGCAGTCCGCGAGGGGGACGCGGAGAGACCCAGTACTTC. Protein product: CASSPRGGRGETQYF.

The genes are TRBV9 and TRBJ2-3; TRBD2 matches at 8 bases. CDR1 and CDR2 (germline): SGDLS, YYNGEE. The V segment lost 3 bases and the J segment 1 base; nucleotides outside the gene matches: 13. The CDR3 totals 18 residues. The CDR3 nucleotides read TGTGCCAGCAGCGAGGGGATTAGCGGGGATTTCGGCACAGATACGCAGTATTTT. Translated: CASSEGISGDFGTDTQYF.

Note on this clonotype: It may be a read error: a sequence one base away is much more abundant. The chain employs TRBV12-3 or TRBV12-4 and TRBJ2-7; 9 bases line up with TRBD2. V lost 3 bases and J lost 3; bases outside the gene matches: 6. CDR3 length: 15 residues. The CDR3 nucleotides read TGTGCCAGCAGTTTTGGGCTAGCGGGGATCTACGAGCAGTACTTC. Its translation is CASSFGLAGIYEQYF.

This clonotype was counted at least ten times. This sequence joins TRBV20-1 and TRBJ1-5; D might be TRBD1 (5 bases). Per germline, CDR1 DFQATT and CDR2 SNEGSKA (reference sequence). V shed 3 bases and J shed 4 bases, with 10 bases lying between them. The CDR3 loop spans 13 amino acids. The CDR3 nucleotides read TGCAGTGCTAGCCGGGGCCAAAATCAGCCCCAGCATTTT. Encoded protein: CSASRGQNQPQHF.

This clonotype was recorded many times. The CDR3 bases are TGTGCCAGCAGCCCCCAGGGGTTAGAAGCTTTCTTT. Protein sequence: CASSPQGLEAFF. The chain is built from TRBV12-3 or TRBV12-4 and TRBJ1-1; tentative D call: TRBD1 (6 bases). This CDR3 is 12 amino acids long. Trimming stripped 6 bases from V and 8 bases from J, with 13 bases between.

The chain couples TRBV3-1 to TRBJ1-2; D is uncertain. This CDR3 region has 15 residues. CDR1 is LGHDT and CDR2 is YNNKEL in the germline V gene (reference sequence). V gave up 3 bases and J gave up 9 bases, with 20 bases separating them. CDR3: CASSQVPGGVESYTF. In DNA form, the CDR3 reads TGTGCCAGCAGCCAGGTACCCGGAGGCGTTGAGAGCTACACCTTC.

This clonotype was detected ten times or more. The V and J genes are TRBV7-2 and TRBJ2-3; D uncertain. Trimming took off 5 bases at V and 10 bases at J, with 13 bases between the two ends. From germline, CDR1 is SGHTA and CDR2 FQGNSA. This CDR3 contains 12 residues. CDR3: CASSTRTRAQYF. In DNA, the CDR3 is TGTGCCAGCAGCACACGGACGAGAGCGCAGTATTTT.

This clonotype was seen at least ten times. V gene TRBV2 combines with J gene TRBJ2-1; a weak D match, TRBD2 (6 bases). The CDR3 has 11 amino acids. Germline V CDR1 and CDR2: SNHLY, FYNNEI. Trimming shortened V by 9 bases and J by 10 bases, and 13 bases separated the two germline ends. The CDR3 loop is CASTRGIEQFF. CDR3 bases: TGTGCCAGTACCCGGGGGATAGAGCAGTTCTTC.

This clonotype was detected ten times or more. The chain has TRBV24-1 and TRBJ1-2, with no clear D. Trimming removed 2 bases at V and 0 bases at J, with 3 bases between. The CDR3 consists of 13 residues. Germline V gene sequence: CDR1 KGHDR, CDR2 SFDVKD. The CDR3 nucleotides read TGTGCCACCAGTGATTATTCTAACTATGGCTACACCTTC. Translated, it gives CATSDYSNYGYTF.

This clonotype appeared many times. The V call is TRBV7-2, the J call TRBJ2-5; possibly TRBD1 or TRBD2 for D (5 bases each). The CDR3 covers 15 residues. Looked up from germline, CDR1 is SGHTA and CDR2 is FQGNSA. The V gene lost 4 bases and the J gene lost 5 bases, with 17 bases spanning the gap. CDR3 residues: CASSSFRDGPETQYF. The CDR3, as DNA: TGTGCCAGCAGCTCCTTTCGGGACGGTCCGGAGACCCAGTACTTC.

This clonotype was counted ten times or more. The rearrangement uses TRBV5-1 and TRBJ1-1; no clear D. The CDR3 totals 15 residues. The germline V gene encodes CDR1 SGHRS and CDR2 YFSETQ. V was pared by 3 bases and J by 1 base, with 13 bases between. The CDR3 reads CASSSPRSENTEAFF. The CDR3 DNA reads as TGCGCCAGCAGCTCGCCGCGTTCTGAGAACACTGAAGCTTTCTTT.

Many counts were recorded for this clonotype. The chain couples TRBV28 to TRBJ2-5; 7 bases fit TRBD1. Germline CDR1 MDHEN, CDR2 SYDVKM. J was trimmed by 0 bases and V by 5 bases; bases with no gene match: 6. The CDR3 runs 15 residues. The CDR3, as DNA: TGTGCCAGCAGTATACTCGGGACAGACCAAGAGACCCAGTACTTC. Protein product: CASSILGTDQETQYF.

This clonotype has a handful of counts. The chain couples TRBV7-2 to TRBJ2-3, with D maybe TRBD2 (5 bases). Germline V lookup: CDR1 SGHTA, CDR2 FQGNSA. CDR3 size: 12 residues. The V end was cut by 5 bases, the J end by 8 bases, with 11 bases between. CDR3 region: CASSPNSVTQYF. In nucleotides, the CDR3 is TGTGCCAGCAGCCCCAATAGCGTTACGCAGTATTTT.

This clonotype has a count of ten or more. The chain couples TRBV5-1 to TRBJ1-2; possibly TRBD1 for D (6 bases). CDR3 length: 13 residues. Trimming removed 1 base at V and 7 bases at J, with 11 bases between. CDR1 and CDR2 (germline): SGHRS, YFSETQ. The CDR3 spells CASSLTAGAGYTF. In DNA form, the CDR3 reads TGCGCCAGCAGCTTGACAGCGGGGGCTGGCTACACCTTC.

In its sample, this clonotype was seen a few times. This chain connects TRBV19 to TRBJ1-2, with no clear D. Germline V gives CDR1 LNHDA, CDR2 SQIVND (reference sequence). V dropped 5 bases and J dropped 2 bases, with 12 bases sitting between them. This CDR3 contains 14 residues. The CDR3 DNA sequence: TGTGCCAGTAGTCCCCGGGTGGACAACTATGGCTACACCTTC. Protein product: CASSPRVDNYGYTF.

The genes are TRBV12-3 or TRBV12-4 and TRBJ2-3; 9 bases align to TRBD2. The J segment lost 2 bases and the V segment lost 8 bases, leaving 17 bases of the junction unmatched. The CDR3 extends over 18 amino acids. CDR3 region: CASCKRSVAGANTDTQYF. The CDR3 DNA is TGTGCCAGCTGCAAGAGGTCGGTAGCGGGGGCCAACACAGATACGCAGTATTTT.

This clonotype was counted many times. The V call is TRBV7-9, the J call TRBJ2-1, with 7 positions matching TRBD2. V shed 6 bases and J 15 bases; nucleotides not matched to a gene: 11. The germline V gene encodes CDR1 SEHNR and CDR2 FQNEAQ (reference sequence). This CDR3 contains 12 residues. The CDR3 is CASRNRAGVTFF. The CDR3 DNA reads as TGTGCCAGCAGAAATCGGGCGGGGGTCACGTTCTTC.